Included here is one TCR beta chain sequence, with context. The antigen it recognizes is unknown. Base qualities were left out, and no much larger clone turns up one base away. V is cut back by 3 bases and J by 2 bases, with 3 bases in the junction unmatched. The CDR3 contains 14 residues, cysteine and phenylalanine counted. Only the CDR3 DNA stays, 42 bases, in frame from base 1. The germline V gene encodes CDR1 SGHTA and CDR2 FQGNSA. The data stem from a study of cytomegalovirus exposure and HLA in healthy donors (dated by TCRdb to 2017 to 2019). In the study overall: An earlier analysis of some 600 of the donors reported 276 Gb of sequence data and 100 million to 120 million unique TCR beta sequences obtained from about 179 million T cells. Roughly 300 gigabases of sequencing data and around 80 million unique TCR sequences made up an early release that covered nearly 650 HLA-typed donors. Of the roughly 400 genotyped donors, roughly 80% were placed in the genetic ancestry cluster associated with self-reported Caucasian donors. The study aimed to test whether cataloging public T cell receptors could reveal signatures of past pathogen exposure. The study profiled the T cell repertoires of approximately 700 subjects by immunosequencing and related them to cytomegalovirus serostatus. A separate validation cohort of 90 to 150 different subjects was used in addition to the roughly 700-subject first cohort. High-throughput TCR immunosequencing, statistical association of individual TCRs with disease status, and machine learning were combined to predict cytomegalovirus infection status. A later analysis re-analyzed previously published TCR beta repertoires from roughly 600 donors and added high-resolution HLA genotyping to study TCR occurrence patterns. Rather than drawing on any new phenotypic data, the later analysis identified candidate immune exposures from TCR beta sequences and the way those sequences occurred across donors. To decide whether each TCR beta V gene segment behaved as functional or pseudogenic, an earlier analysis of 587 of the donors relied on high-throughput TCR beta sequencing. Donor age, sex, ethnicity and CMV serostatus were compiled together with the repertoire data. A later genetic analysis took genome-wide SNP genotypes for about 55% of the roughly 700 donors and used that subset as a discovery cohort. All discovery cohort repertoires had been generated using a single sequencing platform. HLA typing included class I and class II loci at four-digit resolution. The number of donors typed differed by locus, with roughly 629-640 for A, B, C, DRB1 and DQB1, roughly 550 for DQA1, 600 to 610 for DPA1, and 472 for DPB1. Several DR-DQ haplotypes were treated as single units for association and clustering because of strong linkage in the cohort. Across around 400 genotyped donors of the cohort, an average of approximately 200,000 unique TCR beta nucleotide sequences per donor were sequenced, and approximately 17% of those sequences were non-productive. What the work shows at the level of the full study, not this receptor alone: A further reported finding was that TCR beta sequences accurately predicted the HLA-A and HLA-B alleles for most subjects in the first cohort. A group of highly shared sequence variants was considered likely to be a technical artifact of the sequencing pipeline. Sequencing depth was assumed to be roughly uniform across donors in the presence/absence analyses, though that assumption may not hold. In an earlier analysis of 587 of the donors, most TCR beta V segments appeared in productive rearrangements about 87% or about 30% of the time, broadly matching IMGT annotations. According to the authors, the approach could potentially be generalized to other disease states and immunological phenotypes. In vitro tests confirmed that a few of the cytomegalovirus-associated TCR beta chains recognize cytomegalovirus antigens. Because some donors lacked HLA typing at each locus, the association tests relied only on the typed subset. Because counts were too low, more than 15 rarely observed V segments, including chromosome 9 orphons, were left out of the earlier analysis of approximately 500 of the donors. Strong co-occurrence of HLA alleles, especially DR and DQ, made assigning TCR associations to individual alleles difficult. A later genetic analysis reported fewer N-insertions in productive TCRs among donors in an Asian-associated ancestry cluster than the approximately 670-donor mean. The study gave a list of 150 to 200 TCR beta chains associated with cytomegalovirus. In a later analysis, HLA-associated TCR beta chains showed more clonal expansion and lower generation probabilities than non-associated chains that were equally common. The classifier was reported to diagnose cytomegalovirus status with high specificity and sensitivity in both the original cohort and the validation cohort. Linkage disequilibrium might explain the correlated functional status among segregating V segments, but an unknown experimental factor could not be excluded. Only TCR beta chains were sequenced in this cohort, and the absence of alpha or paired-chain data limited detectable features. V-gene and J-gene trimming of TCR beta chains was associated with a missense DCLRE1C variant in a later genetic analysis, and the association was replicated in an independent cohort. While some public TCRs were present in many individuals, most TCR sequences turned up only very rarely across donors. According to a later analysis, parvovirus B19, influenza, CMV and Epstein-Barr virus appeared linked to several top co-occurrence clusters. A later analysis found that TCR association rates varied across HLA loci, with DRB1 alleles showing the most associated TCRs and HLA-C alleles the fewest. CMV serostatus was the only immune exposure information available for the cohort. Some IMGT-functional V segments, including TRBV6-2 and TRBV6-3, could not be told apart with the 87-base-pair reads, so those segments were excluded. In a later analysis, most CMV-associated TCR beta chains were found to appear HLA-restricted, with HLA associations seemingly driven largely by CMV exposure. Specific HLA alleles were associated with more than 15,000 TCR beta sequences at a false discovery rate of 0.05 in a later analysis.

Libraries were prepared through the immunoSEQ multiplex PCR assay. For the multiplex PCR, a mixture combining 60 forward primers for TCR Vbeta segments and 13 reverse primers for TCR Jbeta segments was used. The CDR3 region of rearranged TCR beta genes was amplified from genomic DNA by a multiplex PCR assay. On the Illumina HiSeq System, the amplified TCR beta libraries were sequenced as 87-base-pair reads. The paper's processing steps were these. A later analysis tallied 75 million to 95 million unique TCR beta chains across the approximately 670 repertoires, and approximately 12 million of those chains were shared by two or more donors. A nearest-neighbor algorithm error-corrected the raw reads and collapsed the reads into unique sequences, merging closely related sequences to remove PCR and sequencing errors. CDR3 sequences were aligned to IMGT reference sequences to assign V, D and J gene segments. Each retained sequence needed at least a six-nucleotide match to both a V gene segment and a J gene segment. A rearrangement was called productive if the CDR3 had no stop codons and remained in frame with V and J, and every other rearrangement was called non-productive. Following IMGT convention, CDR3 was defined as the stretch from the second conserved V-encoded cysteine to the conserved J-encoded phenylalanine. The earlier analysis of a few hundred of the donors excluded sequences that lacked an unambiguous match to a single V gene segment. An earlier analysis of 587 of the donors called V segments functional above 56.7% productive rearrangements and segregating when the between-donor standard deviation exceeded 5%. A statistical classification framework was built to diagnose cytomegalovirus status from the catalog of TCR beta chain sequences. A later analysis assigned V and J genes by comparing TCR nucleotide sequences with IMGT/GENE-DB human TR gene sequences. A later analysis assigned CDR3 sequences and most-parsimonious VDJ recombination scenarios with the TCRdist pipeline. In a later analysis, each TCR beta chain was defined by its CDR3 amino acid sequence together with its V-gene family, and reads without a unique V-gene family were excluded. As a way to deal with suspected cross-contamination and a sequencing artifact, a later analysis dropped nearly 600 nucleotide sequences that were highly shared and had low generation probability. For each public chain, a later analysis derived a clonal expansion index from normalized ranks of inferred template counts within each repertoire. In a later analysis, generation probabilities were computed with a VDJ recombination model fitted to out-of-frame rearrangements, and the resulting probabilities were checked against IGoR. A later analysis scored TCR-TCR, TCR-HLA and TCR-CMV co-occurrence with hypergeometric tests, applying a repertoire-size bias correction to TCR pairs. False discovery rates were estimated in a later analysis by permuting HLA or CMV assignments 20 times. In a later analysis, co-occurring TCRs were grouped using DBSCAN, with TCRdist sequence similarity added in when clustering inside HLA-allele-positive subsets. Repertoires with fewer than 30,000 or more than 120,000 public chains, plus five repertoires with anomalous nucleotide sharing, were excluded from co-occurrence clustering. What TCRdb holds here is the immuneACCESS table cut down to in-frame rearrangements. Part of the clones is not present; checked against another copy, under half of the missing clones reflect an unresolved V gene, and the others are unexplained. V, J and clone size derive from that table, while D and trimming were established from the DNA sequence. The sample yields tens of thousands of clones; more than 70% were counted once. About 3.8% of the sample goes to the ten largest clones.

The cohort comprised more than 550 healthy bone marrow donors. At the time of sampling, all cohort members were nominally healthy, though unrecorded immune exposures were likely present. The donor tested CMV seronegative and was one of the 352 seronegative cohort members. Every donor gave a peripheral blood sample, and the peripheral blood mononuclear cells from that sample were used for TCR beta sequencing. The Qiagen DNeasy Blood Extraction Kit was used to extract genomic DNA from the blood cell samples. The chain was built from TRBV7-2 and TRBJ1-1, and 7 junctional nucleotides match TRBD1. Sequencing was done on a sample of PBMCs. The TCR sequence derives from a man aged 30 to 39 in good health and CMV-seronegative. This receptor has the CDR3 CASSLRTGNTEAFF. The nucleotide sequence is given as TGTGCCAGCAGCTTGAGGACAGGTAACACTGAAGCTTTCTTT. With the portions outside the CDR3 filled from the reference TRBV7-2 and TRBJ1-1 genes, the complete variable region becomes GAGVSQSPSNKVTEKGKDVELRCDPISGHTALYWYRQSLGQGLEFLIYFQGNSAPDKSGLPSDRFSAERTGGSVSTLTIQRTQQEDSAVYLCASSLRTGNTEAFFGQGTRLTVV.